These 28 T cell receptor beta chains share one sample of origin, sequenced in a study of T cells in Graves' hyperthyroidism and ophthalmopathy. There were TCR beta CDR3 regions amplified from RNA transcripts. The HTBI primer set drove a first-round RT-PCR of the TCR CDR3. TCRdb re-analysed the multiplex PCR reads in MiXCR, keeping a single row per CDR3 protein. The data contain about 840,000 distinct CDR3 sequences, 38% of them singletons. The sequenced sample consisted of blood. These receptors came from a man aged 18 to 35 with Graves' hyperthyroidism.

A note on this clonotype: This could be a read error, since a much larger clone is one nucleotide away. This chain uses TRBV5-1 with TRBJ1-1; unclear D gene. Germline V CDR1 and CDR2: SGHRS, YFSETQ. Trimming took off 7 bases at V and 1 base at J, with 14 bases between the two ends. The CDR3 spans 14 residues. CDR3 loop: CASPLLAGNTEAFF. In DNA form, the CDR3 reads TGCGCCAGCCCCTTACTGGCTGGGAACACTGAAGCTTTCTTT.

This sequence joins TRBV2 and TRBJ1-5; 7 nucleotides agree with TRBD1. CDR1 is SNHLY and CDR2 is FYNNEI in the germline V gene. Trimming cost V 5 bases and J 3 bases; bases outside gene matches: 13. This CDR3 spans 17 amino acids. CDR3 loop: CASSPVRDSLYNQPQHF. In nucleotides, the CDR3 is TGTGCCAGCAGTCCGGTCCGGGACAGCCTCTACAATCAGCCCCAGCATTTT.

V gene TRBV7-2 combines with J gene TRBJ2-5, with 8 positions matching TRBD2. The junction had 10 bases not matched to a gene; V was cut back by 3 bases and J by 1 base. The CDR3 is made up of 17 amino acids. Germline V gives CDR1 SGHTA, CDR2 FQGNSA. CDR3 in amino acids: CASSLLSGAVTQETQYF. The CDR3 bases are TGTGCCAGCAGCTTGCTTAGCGGGGCGGTAACCCAAGAGACCCAGTACTTC. Full variable domain (missing parts from reference TRBV7-2 and TRBJ2-5): GAGVSQSPSNKVTEKGKDVELRCDPISGHTALYWYRQSLGQGLEFLIYFQGNSAPDKSGLPSDRFSAERTGGSVSTLTIQRTQQEDSAVYLCASSLLSGAVTQETQYFGPGTRLLVL.

Worth noting for this clonotype: With a much larger clone just one base away, this may be a read error. The chain uses TRBV9 and TRBJ2-7; possibly TRBD1 for D (5 bases). The ends were cut back, 0 bases at V and 3 bases at J, with 10 bases in the middle. The CDR3 runs to 14 residues. Germline CDR1 SGDLS, CDR2 YYNGEE. CDR3 coding DNA: TGTGCCAGCAGCGTAGAGGGGTCGGGCTACGAGCAGTACTTC. Amino acid sequence: CASSVEGSGYEQYF.

Only a few counts were recorded for this clonotype. This chain links TRBV4-3 with TRBJ2-7, with D perhaps matching TRBD2 (5 bases). The CDR3 length is 14 residues. In germline, CDR1 is LGHNA, CDR2 YSLEER. V was trimmed by 0 bases and J by 2 bases, leaving 8 bases between them. This CDR3 reads CASSQEEEAYEQYF. The CDR3 DNA follows: TGCGCCAGCAGCCAAGAGGAGGAAGCCTACGAGCAGTACTTC.

This chain connects TRBV3-1 to TRBJ1-2; D is unresolved. The germline V and J ends were trimmed by 0 bases and 2 bases, with 10 bases remaining between them. The CDR3 is 15 amino acids. Germline V gives CDR1 LGHDT, CDR2 YNNKEL (reference sequence). The CDR3 region is CASSQDLLKNYGYTF. CDR3 bases: TGTGCCAGCAGCCAAGATCTATTAAAAAACTATGGCTACACCTTC.

In its sample, this clonotype was seen many times. The chain uses TRBV5-1 and TRBJ1-6, with D possibly TRBD1 on 5 matching bases. CDR1 is SGHRS and CDR2 is YFSETQ in the germline V gene. CDR3 length equals 14 residues. V was trimmed by 5 bases and J by 5 bases, leaving 11 bases between them. The CDR3 loop is CASSYGTDNSPLHF. CDR3 DNA sequence: TGCGCCAGCAGTTACGGGACGGATAATTCACCCCTCCACTTT.

V usage is TRBV12-3 or TRBV12-4 and J usage is TRBJ1-3; D unresolved. The CDR3 consists of 15 residues. Trimming stripped 5 bases from V and 2 bases from J, with 13 bases between. Here the CDR3 DNA reads TGTGCCAGCAGTCCCTCCGTTGGGGCTGGAAACACCATATATTTT. Translation gives CASSPSVGAGNTIYF.

In this sample, this clonotype turned up many times. CDR3 bases: TGTGCCAGCAGCGCAACGGGACAGCCCCAGCATTTT. Translating it yields CASSATGQPQHF. The V gene is TRBV7-9, the J gene TRBJ1-5; unclear D gene. CDR3 length equals 12 residues. The V end was cut by 5 bases, the J end by 7 bases, with 9 bases between. CDR1 SEHNR and CDR2 FQNEAQ come from the germline V gene (reference sequence).

The J gene is TRBJ2-2, the V gene TRBV9; TRBD1 or TRBD2 may be the D gene (5 bases each). Germline V gene lookup returns CDR1 SGDLS and CDR2 YYNGEE. V lost 7 bases and J lost 1, with 14 bases in between. The CDR3 consists of 15 residues. This chain's CDR3 is CASVGTGGNTGELFF. The CDR3 region has the DNA TGTGCCAGCGTCGGGACCGGCGGGAACACCGGGGAGCTGTTTTTT.

This clonotype was recorded many times. The J gene is TRBJ1-1, the V gene TRBV2; D gene unclear. Trimming cost V 11 bases and J 10 bases, with 20 bases left between them. The CDR3 has 12 amino acids. The germline V gene encodes CDR1 SNHLY and CDR2 FYNNEI. CDR3 residues: CAAPPDGPVAFF. CDR3 DNA sequence: TGTGCCGCCCCCCCGGACGGACCCGTAGCTTTCTTT.

Points on this clonotype: One base away lies a much larger clone, so this may be a sequencing read error. This rearrangement joins TRBV7-9 to TRBJ1-6; D is ambiguous. The length of the CDR3 is 15 residues. Germline-derived CDR1 and CDR2 are SEHNR and FQNEAQ (reference sequence). Trimming cost V 4 bases and J 8 bases, with 15 bases left between them. This chain's CDR3 is CASSSHPGGDSPLHF. In nucleotides, the CDR3 is TGTGCCAGCAGCTCACACCCAGGCGGTGATTCACCCCTCCACTTT.

Comment on this clonotype: At one end the junction does not follow the germline gene, possibly because of a read error. The genes are TRBV2 and TRBJ2-7; unclear D gene. Germline values: CDR1 SNHLY, CDR2 FYNNEI. The CDR3 covers 10 residues. CDR3 DNA sequence: TGTGCCAGCAGTGTTTACGAGCAGTGCTTC. It encodes CASSVYEQCF.

This clonotype was observed at least ten times. J is TRBJ1-1 and V is TRBV7-2; 8 nucleotides match TRBD1. The V gene's germline CDR1 is SGHTA and CDR2 FQGNSA. This CDR3 comprises 15 residues. The trim removed 5 bases at V and 5 bases at J, leaving 10 bases unmatched. CDR3 DNA sequence: TGTGCCAGCAGCCCGGCCGGACAGGGACGAACTGAAGCTTTCTTT. It yields the protein CASSPAGQGRTEAFF.

The J gene is TRBJ2-2, the V gene TRBV12-3 or TRBV12-4; 8 bases agree with TRBD1. The CDR3 length is 15 residues. V lost 7 bases and J lost 1; bases outside the gene matches: 5. The CDR3 sequence is CASTHDRGNTGELFF. The CDR3 DNA reads as TGTGCCAGCACCCACGACAGGGGGAACACCGGGGAGCTGTTTTTT.

The chain recombines TRBV6-6 with TRBJ1-1; D is uncertain. Germline V gene lookup returns CDR1 MNHNY and CDR2 SVGAGI (reference sequence). Trimming left V 6 bases short and J 5 bases short, with 16 bases between. The CDR3 spans 14 residues. CDR3: CASRPQAGSTEAFF. CDR3 DNA sequence: TGTGCCAGCAGACCTCAGGCAGGTTCAACTGAAGCTTTCTTT.

This chain uses TRBV5-4 with TRBJ1-2, with 7 bases matching TRBD1. The CDR3 totals 14 residues. CDR1 is SGHNT and CDR2 is YYREEE in the germline V gene (reference sequence). Trimming removed 4 bases from V and 4 bases from J; junction bases left unmatched: 7. CDR3 nucleotide sequence: TGTGCCAGCAGCCCAGCGACAGGGCCCTATGGCTACACCTTC. As protein: CASSPATGPYGYTF.

The table lists this clonotype with many counts. Here the CDR3 omits its conserved ending phenylalanine or tryptophan, so a read error is the likely source. Because the CDR3's place on the DNA is in doubt, the DNA is left out and the CDR3 is given as listed by TCRdb. V gene TRBV5-6 combines with J gene TRBJ1-3; the D call of TRBD1 is as the table states it, not checked on the DNA. Germline assignment: CDR1 SGHDT and CDR2 YYEEEE. The CDR3 totals 10 residues, both ends included. The CDR3 protein is CASSAGPFDV.

This clonotype was recorded many times. The chain is built from TRBV29-1 and TRBJ2-7; D might be TRBD1 (5 bases). Germline V gives CDR1 SQVTM, CDR2 ANQGSEA. V was pared by 0 bases and J by 3 bases, with 6 bases between. The CDR3 length is 12 residues. This chain's CDR3 is CSVEDRDYEQYF. CDR3 nucleotide sequence: TGCAGCGTTGAAGACAGGGACTACGAGCAGTACTTC.

There are a few counts of this clonotype. The gene calls are TRBV7-8 and TRBJ2-7; a possible D gene is TRBD2 (6 bases). This CDR3 comprises 14 residues. V gave up 2 bases and J gave up 4 bases, with 12 bases separating them. CDR1 SGHVS and CDR2 FQNEAQ come from the germline V gene. The CDR3 region is CASSLRRENYEQYF. The CDR3 DNA is TGTGCCAGCAGCTTAAGGAGGGAGAATTACGAGCAGTACTTC. Full variable domain (outside the CDR3, taken from reference TRBV7-8 and TRBJ2-7): GAGVSQSPRYKVAKRGQDVALRCDPISGHVSLFWYQQALGQGPEFLTYFQNEAQLDKSGLPSDRFFAERPEGSVSTLKIQRTQQEDSAVYLCASSLRRENYEQYFGPGTRLTVT.

The V call is TRBV13, the J call TRBJ1-2, with D possibly TRBD1 on 6 matching bases. V was trimmed by 4 bases and J by 4 bases, leaving 13 bases between them. The CDR3 sequence is 14 residues long. Looked up from germline, CDR1 is PRHDT and CDR2 is FYEKMQ (reference sequence). This CDR3 reads CASSSPDRIYGYTF. In DNA form, the CDR3 reads TGTGCCAGCAGCTCCCCCGACAGGATCTATGGCTACACCTTC.

The chain is built from TRBV7-2 and TRBJ1-5, with TRBD1 matching over 8 bases. Germline V gives CDR1 SGHTA, CDR2 FQGNSA. V shed 6 bases, J shed 6 bases, and the junction held 7 bases outside the gene matches. The CDR3 runs to 14 residues. In DNA form, the CDR3 reads TGTGCCAGCAGATATGGACAGGGCGGTCAGCCCCAGCATTTT. Protein product: CASRYGQGGQPQHF.

As concerns this clonotype: Its ends do not fully match the called genes, so a read error is possible. The chain is built from TRBV7-9 and TRBJ2-6, with D maybe TRBD1 (5 bases). The CDR3 runs to 16 residues. CDR1 and CDR2 (germline): SEHNR, FQNEAQ (reference sequence). CDR3 loop: CASSQSGALGANVLTF. CDR3 in DNA: TGCGCCAGCAGCCAGAGTGGGGCTCTTGGGGCCAACGTCCTGACTTTC.

The chain employs TRBV11-2 and TRBJ2-5; TRBD1 matches 8 bases. This CDR3 has 16 residues. The V and J ends lost 11 bases and 1 base, in that order; junction bases with no gene match: 15. Germline loops: CDR1 SGHAT, CDR2 FQNNGV. In DNA, the CDR3 is TGTGCCTGGAGTCTGGGGACAGGAAGATTCCAAGAGACCCAGTACTTC. This gives the protein CAWSLGTGRFQETQYF.

The chain carries TRBV7-2 and TRBJ2-7; D may be TRBD2 (6 bases). Germline loops: CDR1 SGHTA, CDR2 FQGNSA. The CDR3 extends over 14 amino acids. V was trimmed by 8 bases and J by 5 bases, leaving 19 bases between them. Here the CDR3 DNA reads TGTGCCAGCGGCCAGCCCCTCCGGAGGGACGAGCAGTACTTC. It codes for CASGQPLRRDEQYF. Full variable domain (outside the CDR3, taken from reference TRBV7-2 and TRBJ2-7): GAGVSQSPSNKVTEKGKDVELRCDPISGHTALYWYRQSLGQGLEFLIYFQGNSAPDKSGLPSDRFSAERTGGSVSTLTIQRTQQEDSAVYLCASGQPLRRDEQYFGPGTRLTVT.

The chain is built from TRBV29-1 and TRBJ2-2; D is possibly TRBD2 (5 bases). V was cut by 8 bases and J by 5 bases, with 9 bases left in between. Germline values: CDR1 SQVTM, CDR2 ANQGSEA. The CDR3 has 11 amino acids. DNA of the CDR3: TGCAGCCAAGAGGGAACCGGGGAGCTGTTTTTT. It yields the protein CSQEGTGELFF.

The rearrangement uses TRBV7-3 and TRBJ2-7; 7 nucleotides agree with TRBD1. The CDR3 has 14 residues. Unmatched junction bases numbered 11, after V lost 5 bases and J lost 7 bases. Looked up from germline, CDR1 is SGHTA and CDR2 is FQGTGA. For the CDR3, the DNA is TGTGCCAGCAGCACAGGGGTCGGGGACCTTGAGCAGTACTTC. This sequence encodes CASSTGVGDLEQYF.

This clonotype was counted a few times. V usage is TRBV19 and J usage is TRBJ1-1, with D unresolved. Trimming stripped 3 bases from V and 1 base from J, with 12 bases between. Germline values: CDR1 LNHDA, CDR2 SQIVND (reference sequence). This CDR3 region has 15 residues. The DNA for the CDR3 is TGTGCCAGTAGTATGCCGGGTTTGACGAACACTGAAGCTTTCTTT. It translates to CASSMPGLTNTEAFF.